This T cell receptor beta chain stems from a study of blood T cells in healthy people across ages. Study-level information: Per every two T cells, about one barcoded beta molecule was captured by template switching. Study-level points and caveats: Estimates based on one million T cells were treated as lower bounds. With unsorted PBMCs, a conclusive comparison of naive versus antigen-experienced cells was not possible.

The V gene lost 0 bases and the J gene lost 0 bases, with 7 bases spanning the gap. Germline V lookup: CDR1 SGHRS, CDR2 YFSETQ. The CDR3 totals 15 residues. This clonotype has a count of ten or more. The antigen is unknown. Combining a sample-barcoded 5' primer with a J-beta primer mix, a second PCR ran for about 6 to 12 cycles. TCRdb reprocessed the 5' RACE reads with MiXCR, giving one entry per CDR3 protein. Of some 790,000 distinct CDR3 sequences in the sample, 29% were seen once. The material sequenced was blood. This TCR was recovered from a woman older than 75 in good health. This chain connects TRBV5-1 to TRBJ2-1; the D is unclear. CDR3 DNA: TGCGCCAGCAGCTTGGTAATTAGCTCCTACAATGAGCAGTTCTTC. Its protein is CASSLVISSYNEQFF. Filled out from reference TRBV5-1 and TRBJ2-1, the complete variable domain reads KAGVTQTPRYLIKTRGQQVTLSCSPISGHRSVSWYQQTPGQGLQFLFEYFSETQRNKGNFPGRFSGRQFSNSRSEMNVSTLELGDSALYLCASSLVISSYNEQFFGPGTRLTVL.